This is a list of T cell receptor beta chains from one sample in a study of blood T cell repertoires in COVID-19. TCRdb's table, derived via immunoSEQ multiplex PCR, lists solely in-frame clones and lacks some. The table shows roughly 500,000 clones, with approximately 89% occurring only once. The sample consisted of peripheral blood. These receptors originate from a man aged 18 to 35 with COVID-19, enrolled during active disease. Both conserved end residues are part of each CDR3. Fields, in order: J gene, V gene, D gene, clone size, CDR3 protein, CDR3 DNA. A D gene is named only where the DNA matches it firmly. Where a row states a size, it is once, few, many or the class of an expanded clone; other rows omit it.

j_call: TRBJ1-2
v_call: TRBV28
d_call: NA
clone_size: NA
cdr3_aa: CASSLGARFYGYTF
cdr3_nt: TGTGCCAGCAGTTTAGGGGCCAGATTCTATGGCTACACCTTC

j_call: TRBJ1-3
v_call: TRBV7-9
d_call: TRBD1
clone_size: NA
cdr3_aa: CASSLVGQGKYTIYF
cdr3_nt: TGTGCCAGCAGCTTAGTCGGACAGGGAAAATACACCATATATTTT

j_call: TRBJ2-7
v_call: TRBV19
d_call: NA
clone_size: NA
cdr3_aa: CASSIAPAYEQYF
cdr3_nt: TGTGCCAGTAGTATAGCCCCTGCCTACGAGCAGTACTTC

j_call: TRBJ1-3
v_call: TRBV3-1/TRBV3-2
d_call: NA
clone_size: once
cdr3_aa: CASSPDSNGNTIYF
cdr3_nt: TGTGCCAGCAGCCCAGACAGTAATGGAAACACCATATATTTT

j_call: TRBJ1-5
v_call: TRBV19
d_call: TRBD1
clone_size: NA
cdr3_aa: CASSIGQGGARNQPQHF
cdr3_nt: TGTGCCAGTAGTATAGGACAGGGGGGTGCCCGCAATCAGCCCCAGCATTTT

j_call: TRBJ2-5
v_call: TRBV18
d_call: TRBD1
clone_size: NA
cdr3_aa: CASSPGQGAETQYF
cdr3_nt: TGTGCCAGCTCACCGGGACAGGGGGCCGAGACCCAGTACTTC

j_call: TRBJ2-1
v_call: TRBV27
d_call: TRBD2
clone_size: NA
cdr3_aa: CASSPGVLAGLNEQFF
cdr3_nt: TGTGCCAGCAGCCCGGGGGTACTAGCGGGACTCAATGAGCAGTTCTTC

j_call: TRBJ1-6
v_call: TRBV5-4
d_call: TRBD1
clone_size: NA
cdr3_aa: CASSLGGQFINSPLHF
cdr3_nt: TGTGCCAGCAGCTTGGGGGGACAGTTCATTAATTCACCCCTCCACTTT

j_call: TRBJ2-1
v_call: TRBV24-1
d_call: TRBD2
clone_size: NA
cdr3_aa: CATSDSRGTSGVYNEQFF
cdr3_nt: TGTGCCACCAGTGATTCGCGAGGAACTAGCGGAGTATACAATGAGCAGTTCTTC

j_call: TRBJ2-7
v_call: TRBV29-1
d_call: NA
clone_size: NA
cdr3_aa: CSVVRGASDEQYF
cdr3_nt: TGCAGCGTTGTCCGGGGGGCTAGCGACGAGCAGTACTTC

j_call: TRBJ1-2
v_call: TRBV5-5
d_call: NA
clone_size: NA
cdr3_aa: CASSRDRTNYGYTF
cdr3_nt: TGTGCCAGCAGCCGCGACAGGACAAACTATGGCTACACCTTC

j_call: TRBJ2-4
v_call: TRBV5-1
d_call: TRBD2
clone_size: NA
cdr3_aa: CASSFSGGAKNIQYF
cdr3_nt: TGCGCCAGCAGCTTTAGCGGGGGGGCCAAAAACATTCAGTACTTC

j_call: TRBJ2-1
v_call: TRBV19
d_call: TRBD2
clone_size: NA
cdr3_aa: CASLGGMGEQFF
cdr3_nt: TGTGCCAGCCTGGGGGGGATGGGTGAGCAGTTCTTC

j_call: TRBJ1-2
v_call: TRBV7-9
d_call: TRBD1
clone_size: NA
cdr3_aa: CASSLLGTGDYGYTF
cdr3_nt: TGTGCCAGCAGCCTCCTTGGGACAGGGGACTATGGCTACACCTTC

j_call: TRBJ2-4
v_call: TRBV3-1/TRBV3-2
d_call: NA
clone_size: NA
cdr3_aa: CASSQEAGRGIQYF
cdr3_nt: TGTGCCAGCAGCCAAGAGGCGGGCCGGGGCATTCAGTACTTC

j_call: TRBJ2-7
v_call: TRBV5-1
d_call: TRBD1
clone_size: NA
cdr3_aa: CASSLGTGTYEQYF
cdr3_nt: TGCGCCAGCAGCTTAGGGACAGGGACCTACGAGCAGTACTTC

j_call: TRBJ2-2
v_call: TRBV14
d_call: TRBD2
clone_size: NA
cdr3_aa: CASSQDILAATTGGLFF
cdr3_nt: TGTGCCAGCAGCCAAGATATCCTGGCAGCCACTACGGGGGGGCTGTTTTTT

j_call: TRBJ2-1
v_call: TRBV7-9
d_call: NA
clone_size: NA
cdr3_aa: CASSQTKIAASYNEQFF
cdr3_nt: TGTGCCAGCAGCCAAACGAAAATAGCGGCCTCCTACAATGAGCAGTTCTTC

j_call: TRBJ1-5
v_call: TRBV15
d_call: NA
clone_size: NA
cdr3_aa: CATSRAGGNQPQHF
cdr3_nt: TGTGCCACCAGCAGAGCGGGCGGGAATCAGCCCCAGCATTTT

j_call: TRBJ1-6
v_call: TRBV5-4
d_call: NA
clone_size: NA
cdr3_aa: CASSLGQFSGTNSPLHF
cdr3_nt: TGTGCCAGCAGTCTAGGACAGTTCTCTGGTACGAATTCACCCCTCCACTTT

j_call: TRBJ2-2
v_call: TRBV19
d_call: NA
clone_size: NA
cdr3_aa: CASSPRVANTGELFF
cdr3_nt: TGTGCCAGTAGTCCCCGTGTAGCGAACACCGGGGAGCTGTTTTTT

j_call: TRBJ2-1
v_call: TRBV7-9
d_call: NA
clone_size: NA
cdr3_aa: CASSGRSDEQFF
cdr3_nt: TGTGCCAGCAGCGGCCGAAGCGATGAGCAGTTCTTC

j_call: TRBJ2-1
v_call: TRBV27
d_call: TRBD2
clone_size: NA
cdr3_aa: CASSLRLPRTSGYNEQFF
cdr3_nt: TGTGCCAGCAGTTTGAGACTCCCCCGGACTAGCGGCTACAATGAGCAGTTCTTC

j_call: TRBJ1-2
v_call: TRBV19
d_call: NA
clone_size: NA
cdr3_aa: CASVDYPGMVYGYTF
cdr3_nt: TGTGCCAGTGTGGATTATCCAGGGATGGTATATGGCTACACCTTC

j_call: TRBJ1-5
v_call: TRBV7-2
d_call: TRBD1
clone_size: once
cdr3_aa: CASSLRTGEQPQHF
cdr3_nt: TGTGCCAGCAGCTTACGAACAGGGGAGCAGCCCCAGCATTTT

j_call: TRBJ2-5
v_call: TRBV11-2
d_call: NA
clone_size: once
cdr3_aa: CASSLEWGERETQYF
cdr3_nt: TGTGCCAGCAGCCTCGAGTGGGGGGAGAGGGAGACCCAGTACTTC

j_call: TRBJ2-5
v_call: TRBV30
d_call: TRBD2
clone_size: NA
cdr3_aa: CAWSPKSGLAGGTETQYF
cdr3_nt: TGTGCCTGGAGTCCGAAATCGGGACTAGCGGGAGGTACAGAGACCCAGTACTTC

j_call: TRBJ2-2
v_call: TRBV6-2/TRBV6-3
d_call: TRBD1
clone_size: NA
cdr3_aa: CASSGQGGELFF
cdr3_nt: TGTGCCAGCAGCGGACAGGGTGGGGAGCTGTTTTTT

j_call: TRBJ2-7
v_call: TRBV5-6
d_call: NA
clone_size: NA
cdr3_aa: CASSSARGDYEQYF
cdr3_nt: TGTGCCAGCAGCTCCGCCAGGGGGGATTACGAGCAGTACTTC

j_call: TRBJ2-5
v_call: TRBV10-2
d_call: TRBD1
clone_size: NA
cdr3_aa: CASSETGGMETQYF
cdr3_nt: TGCGCCAGCAGTGAGACAGGGGGTATGGAGACCCAGTACTTC

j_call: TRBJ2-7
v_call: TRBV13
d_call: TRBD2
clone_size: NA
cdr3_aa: CASSLSGGLAGHYEQYF
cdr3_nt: TGTGCCAGCAGCCTTAGTGGAGGACTAGCGGGGCATTACGAGCAGTACTTC

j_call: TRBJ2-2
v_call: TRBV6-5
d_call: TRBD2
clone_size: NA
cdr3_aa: CASSLTSGGPGELFF
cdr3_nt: TGTGCCAGCAGTCTGACTAGCGGGGGACCCGGGGAGCTGTTTTTT

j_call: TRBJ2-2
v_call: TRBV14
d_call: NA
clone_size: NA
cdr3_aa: CASSQAVGRGNTGELFF
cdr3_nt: TGTGCCAGCAGCCAAGCTGTAGGGCGGGGAAACACCGGGGAGCTGTTTTTT

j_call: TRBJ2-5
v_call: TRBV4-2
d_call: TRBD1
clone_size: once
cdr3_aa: CASSQEGQGIETQYF
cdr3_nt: TGTGCCAGCAGCCAAGAGGGACAGGGAATAGAGACCCAGTACTTC

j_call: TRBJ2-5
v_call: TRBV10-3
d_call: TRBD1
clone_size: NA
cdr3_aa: CAIRRQGEETQYF
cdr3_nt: TGTGCCATCAGACGACAGGGGGAAGAGACCCAGTACTTC

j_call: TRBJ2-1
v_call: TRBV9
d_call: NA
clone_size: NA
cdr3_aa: CASSVALFNEQFF
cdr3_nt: TGTGCCAGCAGCGTAGCTCTTTTCAATGAGCAGTTCTTC

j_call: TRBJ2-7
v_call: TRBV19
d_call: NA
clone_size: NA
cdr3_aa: CASSMGAGPYEQYF
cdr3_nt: TGTGCCAGTAGTATGGGAGCGGGCCCCTACGAGCAGTACTTC

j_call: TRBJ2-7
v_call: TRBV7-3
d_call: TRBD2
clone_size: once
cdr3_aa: CASSASGRAGEQYF
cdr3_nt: TGTGCCAGCAGCGCTAGCGGGAGGGCCGGCGAGCAGTACTTC

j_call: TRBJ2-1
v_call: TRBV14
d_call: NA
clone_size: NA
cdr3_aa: CASSQEQGLQQFF
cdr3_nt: TGTGCCAGCAGCCAAGAGCAGGGGTTACAGCAGTTCTTC

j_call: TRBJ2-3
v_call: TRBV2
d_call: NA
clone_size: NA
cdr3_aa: CASSLISDTQYF
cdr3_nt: TGTGCCAGCAGCCTAATCTCAGATACGCAGTATTTT

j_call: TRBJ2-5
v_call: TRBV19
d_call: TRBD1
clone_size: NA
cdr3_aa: CASRGTGQETQYF
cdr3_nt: TGTGCCAGTAGAGGGACAGGTCAAGAGACCCAGTACTTC

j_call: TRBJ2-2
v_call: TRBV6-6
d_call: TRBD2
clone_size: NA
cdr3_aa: CASTPRGARGGELFF
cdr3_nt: TGTGCCAGCACCCCGCGGGGGGCCAGAGGCGGGGAGCTGTTTTTT